Described below is a single TCR beta chain sequence and its context. Those enrolled, adults aged roughly 18 to 95 years, came from 20 to 25 US areas. The sample comes from a study of blood T cell repertoires in COVID-19. The V end lost 9 bases, the J end lost 3 bases, and 12 bases lay between the germline ends. The CDR3 contains 13 residues. Germline CDR1 and CDR2: MNHEY and SVGAGI. The method was immunoSEQ multiplex PCR; TCRdb's version includes in-frame clones alone and lacks a portion of them. The sample consists of over 200,000 clones, 75% to 90% of them appearing once. The sequence derives from a woman aged 25-40 years who had been exposed to COVID-19. What was sequenced was PBMCs or T cells enriched from blood (not recorded which). V and J are TRBV6-5 and TRBJ1-3; D is uncertain. CDR3 in DNA: TGTGCCAGTGTGACGGGTCATGGAAACACCATATATTTT. This codes for CASVTGHGNTIYF.